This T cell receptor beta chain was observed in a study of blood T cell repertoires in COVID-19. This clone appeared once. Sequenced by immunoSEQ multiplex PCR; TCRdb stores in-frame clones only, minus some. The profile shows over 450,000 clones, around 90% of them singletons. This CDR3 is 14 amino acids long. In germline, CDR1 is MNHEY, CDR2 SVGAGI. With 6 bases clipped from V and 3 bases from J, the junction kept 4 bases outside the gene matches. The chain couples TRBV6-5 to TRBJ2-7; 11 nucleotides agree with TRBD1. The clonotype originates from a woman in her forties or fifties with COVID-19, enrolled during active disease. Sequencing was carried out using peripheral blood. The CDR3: CASRGTGGYYEQYF. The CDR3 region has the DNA TGTGCCAGCAGAGGGACAGGGGGGTACTACGAGCAGTACTTC.